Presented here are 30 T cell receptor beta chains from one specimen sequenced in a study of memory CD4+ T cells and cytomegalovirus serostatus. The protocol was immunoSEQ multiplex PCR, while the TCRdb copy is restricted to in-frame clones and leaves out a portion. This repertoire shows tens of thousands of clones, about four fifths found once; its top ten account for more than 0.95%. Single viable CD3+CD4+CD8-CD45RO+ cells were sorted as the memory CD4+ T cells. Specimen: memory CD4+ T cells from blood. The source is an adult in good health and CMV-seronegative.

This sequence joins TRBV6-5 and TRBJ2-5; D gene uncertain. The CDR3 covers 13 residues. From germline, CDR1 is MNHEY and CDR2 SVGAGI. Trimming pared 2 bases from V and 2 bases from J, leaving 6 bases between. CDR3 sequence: CASSYVRQETQYF. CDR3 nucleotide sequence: TGTGCCAGCAGTTACGTTAGGCAAGAGACCCAGTACTTC.

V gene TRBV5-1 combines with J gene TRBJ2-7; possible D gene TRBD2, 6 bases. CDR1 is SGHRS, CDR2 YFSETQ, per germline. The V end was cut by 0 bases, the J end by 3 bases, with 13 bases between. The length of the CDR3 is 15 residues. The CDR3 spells CASSLGGLEYYEQYF. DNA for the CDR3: TGCGCCAGCAGCTTGGGGGGACTGGAATACTACGAGCAGTACTTC.

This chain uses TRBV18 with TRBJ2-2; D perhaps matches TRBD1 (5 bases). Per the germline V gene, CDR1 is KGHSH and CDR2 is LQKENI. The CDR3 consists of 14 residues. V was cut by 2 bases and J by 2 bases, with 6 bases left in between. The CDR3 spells CASSPDRNTGELFF. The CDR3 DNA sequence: TGTGCCAGCTCACCAGACAGAAACACCGGGGAGCTGTTTTTT.

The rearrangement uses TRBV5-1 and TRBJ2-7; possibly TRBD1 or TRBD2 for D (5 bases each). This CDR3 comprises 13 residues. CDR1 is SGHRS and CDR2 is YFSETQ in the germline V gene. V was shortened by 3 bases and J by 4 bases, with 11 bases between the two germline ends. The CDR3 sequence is CASSWRWGYEQYF. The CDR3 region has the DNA TGCGCCAGCAGCTGGAGGTGGGGGTACGAGCAGTACTTC. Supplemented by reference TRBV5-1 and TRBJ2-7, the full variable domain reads KAGVTQTPRYLIKTRGQQVTLSCSPISGHRSVSWYQQTPGQGLQFLFEYFSETQRNKGNFPGRFSGRQFSNSRSEMNVSTLELGDSALYLCASSWRWGYEQYFGPGTRLTVT.

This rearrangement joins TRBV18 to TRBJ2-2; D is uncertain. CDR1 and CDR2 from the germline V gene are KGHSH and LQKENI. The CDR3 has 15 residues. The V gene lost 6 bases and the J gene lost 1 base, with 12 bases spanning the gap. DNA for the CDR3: TGTGCCAGCTCCCCCAGACGGCAGAACACCGGGGAGCTGTTTTTT. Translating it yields CASSPRRQNTGELFF. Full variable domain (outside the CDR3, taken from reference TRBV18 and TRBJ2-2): NAGVMQNPRHLVRRRGQEARLRCSPMKGHSHVYWYRQLPEEGLKFMVYLQKENIIDESGMPKERFSAEFPKEGPSILRIQQVVRGDSAAYFCASSPRRQNTGELFFGEGSRLTVL.

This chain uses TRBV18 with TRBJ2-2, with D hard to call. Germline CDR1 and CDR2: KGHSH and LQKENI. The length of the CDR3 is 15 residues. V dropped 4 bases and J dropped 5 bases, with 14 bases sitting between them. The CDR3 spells CASSLGRPATGELFF. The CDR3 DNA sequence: TGTGCCAGCTCACTCGGGCGCCCTGCGACCGGGGAGCTGTTTTTT.

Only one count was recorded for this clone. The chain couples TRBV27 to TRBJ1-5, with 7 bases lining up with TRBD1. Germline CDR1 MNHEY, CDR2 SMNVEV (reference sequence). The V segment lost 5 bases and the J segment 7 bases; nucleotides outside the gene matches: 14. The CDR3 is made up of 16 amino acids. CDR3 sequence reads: CASSPRDSRGGQPQHF. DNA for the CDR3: TGTGCCAGCAGTCCTCGGGACAGCCGGGGTGGACAGCCCCAGCATTTT.

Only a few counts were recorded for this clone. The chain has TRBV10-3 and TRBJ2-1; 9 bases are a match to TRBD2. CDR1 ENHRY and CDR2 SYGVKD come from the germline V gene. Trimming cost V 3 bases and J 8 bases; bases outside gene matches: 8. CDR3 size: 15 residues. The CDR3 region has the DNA TGTGCCATCAGTGACCCCTCGACTAGCGGCTATGAGCAGTTCTTC. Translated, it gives CAISDPSTSGYEQFF.

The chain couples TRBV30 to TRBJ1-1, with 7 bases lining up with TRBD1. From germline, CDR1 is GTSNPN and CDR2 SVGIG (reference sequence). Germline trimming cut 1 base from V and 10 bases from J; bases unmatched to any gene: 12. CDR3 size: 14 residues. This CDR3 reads CAWSGRQGGVVAFF. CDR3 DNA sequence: TGTGCCTGGAGTGGACGACAGGGAGGGGTTGTAGCTTTCTTT.

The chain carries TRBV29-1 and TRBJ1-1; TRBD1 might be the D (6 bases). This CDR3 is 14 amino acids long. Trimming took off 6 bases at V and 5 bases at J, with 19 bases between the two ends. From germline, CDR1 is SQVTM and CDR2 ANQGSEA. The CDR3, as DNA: TGCAGCGTGATGAATTCGGGGGGGCATACTGAAGCTTTCTTT. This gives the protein CSVMNSGGHTEAFF.

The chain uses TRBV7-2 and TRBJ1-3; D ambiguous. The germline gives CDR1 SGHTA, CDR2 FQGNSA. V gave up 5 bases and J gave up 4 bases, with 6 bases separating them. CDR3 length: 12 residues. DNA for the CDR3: TGTGCCAGCAGCACCCCGGGAAACACCATATATTTT. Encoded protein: CASSTPGNTIYF. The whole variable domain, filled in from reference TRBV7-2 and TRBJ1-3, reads GAGVSQSPSNKVTEKGKDVELRCDPISGHTALYWYRQSLGQGLEFLIYFQGNSAPDKSGLPSDRFSAERTGGSVSTLTIQRTQQEDSAVYLCASSTPGNTIYFGEGSWLTVV.

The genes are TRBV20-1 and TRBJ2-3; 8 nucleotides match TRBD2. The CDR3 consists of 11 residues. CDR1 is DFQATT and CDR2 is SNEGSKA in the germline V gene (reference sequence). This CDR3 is CSGGDADTQYF. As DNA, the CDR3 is TGCAGCGGGGGGGATGCAGATACGCAGTATTTT.

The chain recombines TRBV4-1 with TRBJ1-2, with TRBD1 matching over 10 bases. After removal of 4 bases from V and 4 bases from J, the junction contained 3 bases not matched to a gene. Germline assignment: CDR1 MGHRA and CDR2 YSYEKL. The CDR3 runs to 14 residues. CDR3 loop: CASSPTGGFYGYTF. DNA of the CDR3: TGCGCCAGCAGCCCGACAGGGGGCTTCTATGGCTACACCTTC.

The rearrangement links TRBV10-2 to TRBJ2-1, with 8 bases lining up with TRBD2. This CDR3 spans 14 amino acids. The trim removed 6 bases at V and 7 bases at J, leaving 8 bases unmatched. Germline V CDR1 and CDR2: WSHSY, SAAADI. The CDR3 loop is CASSLAGSGNEQFF. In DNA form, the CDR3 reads TGCGCCAGCAGCTTAGCGGGATCGGGTAATGAGCAGTTCTTC.

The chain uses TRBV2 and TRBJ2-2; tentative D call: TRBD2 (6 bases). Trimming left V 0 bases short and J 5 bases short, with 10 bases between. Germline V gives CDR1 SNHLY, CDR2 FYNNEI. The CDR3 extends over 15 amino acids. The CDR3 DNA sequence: TGTGCCAGCAGTGAAGCGAGCGGGCGTACCGGGGAGCTGTTTTTT. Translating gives CASSEASGRTGELFF.

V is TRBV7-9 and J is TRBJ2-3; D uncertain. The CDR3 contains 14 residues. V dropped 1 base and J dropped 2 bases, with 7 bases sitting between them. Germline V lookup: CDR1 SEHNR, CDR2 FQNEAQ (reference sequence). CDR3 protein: CASSLGGYTDTQYF. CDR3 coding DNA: TGTGCCAGCAGCTTAGGGGGATACACAGATACGCAGTATTTT.

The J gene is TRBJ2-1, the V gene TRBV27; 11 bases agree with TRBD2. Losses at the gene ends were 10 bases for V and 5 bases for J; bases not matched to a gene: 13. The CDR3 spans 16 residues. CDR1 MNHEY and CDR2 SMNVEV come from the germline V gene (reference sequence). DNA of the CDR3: TGTGCCACTAGACCTCTTAGCGGGGGGGAAAACAATGAGCAGTTCTTC. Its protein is CATRPLSGGENNEQFF.

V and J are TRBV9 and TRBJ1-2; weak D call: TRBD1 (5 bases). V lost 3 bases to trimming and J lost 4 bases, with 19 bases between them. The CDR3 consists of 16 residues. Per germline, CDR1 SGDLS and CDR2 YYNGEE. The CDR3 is CASSGGETGRSYGYTF. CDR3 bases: TGTGCCAGCAGCGGGGGGGAAACGGGACGGTCCTATGGCTACACCTTC.

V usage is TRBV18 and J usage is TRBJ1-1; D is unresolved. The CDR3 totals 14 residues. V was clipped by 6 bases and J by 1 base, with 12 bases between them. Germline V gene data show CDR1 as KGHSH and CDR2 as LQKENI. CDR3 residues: CASSRQAPNTEAFF. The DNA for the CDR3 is TGTGCCAGCTCCCGGCAGGCCCCGAACACTGAAGCTTTCTTT.

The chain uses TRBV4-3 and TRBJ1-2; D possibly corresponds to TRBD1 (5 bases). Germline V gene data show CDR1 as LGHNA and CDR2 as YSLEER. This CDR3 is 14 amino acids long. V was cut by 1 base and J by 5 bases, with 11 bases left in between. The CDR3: CASSQGSGWYGYTF. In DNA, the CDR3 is TGCGCCAGCAGCCAAGGTTCAGGGTGGTATGGCTACACCTTC.

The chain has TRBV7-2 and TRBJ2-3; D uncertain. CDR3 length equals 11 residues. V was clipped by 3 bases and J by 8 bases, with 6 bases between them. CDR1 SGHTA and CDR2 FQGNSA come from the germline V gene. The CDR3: CASSFSSTQYF. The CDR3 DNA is TGTGCCAGCAGCTTTAGTAGTACGCAGTATTTT.

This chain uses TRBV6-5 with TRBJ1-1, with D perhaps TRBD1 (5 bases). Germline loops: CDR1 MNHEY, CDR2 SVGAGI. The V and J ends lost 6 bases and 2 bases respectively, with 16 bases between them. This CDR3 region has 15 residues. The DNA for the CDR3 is TGTGCCAGCAGCCCCCGTGGGGGAGGAAACACTGAAGCTTTCTTT. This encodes CASSPRGGGNTEAFF.

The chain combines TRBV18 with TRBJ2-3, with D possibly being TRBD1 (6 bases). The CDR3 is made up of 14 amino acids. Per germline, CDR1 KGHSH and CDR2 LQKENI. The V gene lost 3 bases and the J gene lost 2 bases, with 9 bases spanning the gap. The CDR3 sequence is CASSPRDNTDTQYF. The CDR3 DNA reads TGTGCCAGCTCACCCCGGGACAACACAGATACGCAGTATTTT.

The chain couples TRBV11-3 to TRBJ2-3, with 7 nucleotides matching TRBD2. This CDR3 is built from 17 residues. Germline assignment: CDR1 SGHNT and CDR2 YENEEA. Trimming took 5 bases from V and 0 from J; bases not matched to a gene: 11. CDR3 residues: CASSPGGLDPSTDTQYF. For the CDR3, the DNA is TGTGCCAGCAGCCCGGGAGGCTTGGACCCTAGCACAGATACGCAGTATTTT.

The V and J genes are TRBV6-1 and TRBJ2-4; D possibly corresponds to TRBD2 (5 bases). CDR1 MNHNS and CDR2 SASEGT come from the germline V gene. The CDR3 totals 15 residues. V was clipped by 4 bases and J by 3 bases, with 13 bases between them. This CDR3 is CASSARGVDKNIQYF. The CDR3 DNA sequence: TGTGCCAGCAGTGCTCGGGGAGTGGACAAAAACATTCAGTACTTC.

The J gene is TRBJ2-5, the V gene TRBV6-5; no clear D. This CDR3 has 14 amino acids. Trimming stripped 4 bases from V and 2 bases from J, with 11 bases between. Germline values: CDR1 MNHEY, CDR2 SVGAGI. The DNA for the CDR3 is TGTGCCAGCAGTTGGTACGACAAGCAAGAGACCCAGTACTTC. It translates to CASSWYDKQETQYF.

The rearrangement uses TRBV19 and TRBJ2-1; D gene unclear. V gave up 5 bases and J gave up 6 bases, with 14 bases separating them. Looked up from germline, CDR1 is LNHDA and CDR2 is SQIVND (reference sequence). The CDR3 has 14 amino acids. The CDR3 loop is CASSWARPGNEQFF. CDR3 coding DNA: TGTGCCAGTAGTTGGGCCCGCCCGGGCAATGAGCAGTTCTTC.

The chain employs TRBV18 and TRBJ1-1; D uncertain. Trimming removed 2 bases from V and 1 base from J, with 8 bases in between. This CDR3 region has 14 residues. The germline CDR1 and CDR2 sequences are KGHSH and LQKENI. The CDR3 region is CASSPRTENTEAFF. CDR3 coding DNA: TGTGCCAGCTCACCAAGGACCGAGAACACTGAAGCTTTCTTT.

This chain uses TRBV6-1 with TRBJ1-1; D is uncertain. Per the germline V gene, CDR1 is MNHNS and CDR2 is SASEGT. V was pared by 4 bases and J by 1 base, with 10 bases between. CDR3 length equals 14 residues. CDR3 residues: CASSAKPGNTEAFF. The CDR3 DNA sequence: TGTGCCAGCAGTGCAAAACCTGGGAACACTGAAGCTTTCTTT.

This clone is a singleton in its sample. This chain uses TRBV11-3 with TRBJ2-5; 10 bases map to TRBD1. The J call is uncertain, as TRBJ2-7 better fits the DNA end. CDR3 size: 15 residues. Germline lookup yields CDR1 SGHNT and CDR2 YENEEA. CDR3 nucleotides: TGTGCCAGCAGCCCGTCGGGACAGGGGCACTACGAGCAGTACTTC. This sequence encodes CASSPSGQGHYEQYF.